The present entry profiles one T cell receptor beta chain with its context. This sample was included in a study of blood T cell repertoires in COVID-19. For the study at large: The study drew acute and convalescent COVID-19 samples from the United States, Italy and Spain.

Profiled with immunoSEQ multiplex PCR; TCRdb holds only in-frame clones, not every one. The sample holds more than 100,000 clones, less than 90% seen once. This sequence was found in a human donor in a cohort sampled during active COVID-19. The sample consisted of peripheral blood.

The CDR3 sequence: CATSRQPRDVNTGELFF. CDR3 nucleotide sequence: TGTGCCACCAGCAGACAACCGCGGGACGTTAACACCGGGGAGCTGTTTTTT. V and J are TRBV15 and TRBJ2-2, with TRBD2 as a possible D gene (6 bases). The CDR3 has 17 residues. Germline V gene sequence: CDR1 LNHNV, CDR2 YYDKDF (reference sequence). V shed 2 bases and J shed 2 bases, with 15 bases lying between them.